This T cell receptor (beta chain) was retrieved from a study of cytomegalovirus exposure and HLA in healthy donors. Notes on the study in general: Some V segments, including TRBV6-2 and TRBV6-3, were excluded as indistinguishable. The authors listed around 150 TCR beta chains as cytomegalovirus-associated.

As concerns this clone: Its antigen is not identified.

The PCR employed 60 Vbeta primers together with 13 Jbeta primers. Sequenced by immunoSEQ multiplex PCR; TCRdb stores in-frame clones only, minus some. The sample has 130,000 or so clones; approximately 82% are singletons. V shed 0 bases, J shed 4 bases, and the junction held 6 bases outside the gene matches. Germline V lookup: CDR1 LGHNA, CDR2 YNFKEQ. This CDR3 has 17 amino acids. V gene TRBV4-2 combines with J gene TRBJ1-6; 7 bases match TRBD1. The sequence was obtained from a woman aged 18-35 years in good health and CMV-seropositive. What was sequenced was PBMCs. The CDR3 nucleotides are TGTGCCAGCAGCCAAGATTTAACGGGACAGTATAATTCACCCCTCCACTTT. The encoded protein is CASSQDLTGQYNSPLHF.